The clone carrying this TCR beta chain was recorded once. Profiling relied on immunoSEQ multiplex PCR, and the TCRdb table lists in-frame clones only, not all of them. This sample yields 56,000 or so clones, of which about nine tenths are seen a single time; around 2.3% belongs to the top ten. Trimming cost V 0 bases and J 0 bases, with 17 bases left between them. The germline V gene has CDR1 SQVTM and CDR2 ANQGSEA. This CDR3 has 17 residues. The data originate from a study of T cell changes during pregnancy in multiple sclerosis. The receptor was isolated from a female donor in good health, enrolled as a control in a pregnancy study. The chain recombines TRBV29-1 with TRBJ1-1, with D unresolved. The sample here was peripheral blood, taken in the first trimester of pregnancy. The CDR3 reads CSVEDYTKERMNTEAFF. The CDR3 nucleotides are TGCAGCGTTGAAGATTATACGAAGGAGCGAATGAACACTGAAGCTTTCTTT.